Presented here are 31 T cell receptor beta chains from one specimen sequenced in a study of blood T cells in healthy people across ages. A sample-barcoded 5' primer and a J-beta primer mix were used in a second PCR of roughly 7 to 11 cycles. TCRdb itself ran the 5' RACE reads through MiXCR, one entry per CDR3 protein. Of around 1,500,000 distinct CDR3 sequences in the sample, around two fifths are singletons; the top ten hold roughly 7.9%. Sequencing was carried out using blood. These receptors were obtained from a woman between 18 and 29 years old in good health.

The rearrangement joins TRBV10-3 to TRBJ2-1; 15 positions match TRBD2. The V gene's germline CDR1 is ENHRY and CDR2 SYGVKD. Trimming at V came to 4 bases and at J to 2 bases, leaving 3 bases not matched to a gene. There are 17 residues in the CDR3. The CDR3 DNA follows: TGTGCCATCAGTGGGACTAGCGGGAGGGATGCCTACAATGAGCAGTTCTTC. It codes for CAISGTSGRDAYNEQFF.

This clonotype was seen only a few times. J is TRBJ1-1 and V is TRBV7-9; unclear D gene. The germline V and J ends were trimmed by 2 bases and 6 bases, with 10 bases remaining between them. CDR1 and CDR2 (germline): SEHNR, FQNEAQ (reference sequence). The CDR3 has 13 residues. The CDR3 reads CASSLSWSSEAFF. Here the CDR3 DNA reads TGTGCCAGCAGCTTAAGCTGGAGCTCTGAAGCTTTCTTT.

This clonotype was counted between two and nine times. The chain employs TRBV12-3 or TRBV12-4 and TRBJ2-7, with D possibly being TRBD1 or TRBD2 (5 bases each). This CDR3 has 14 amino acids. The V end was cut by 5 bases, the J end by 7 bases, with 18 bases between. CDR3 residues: CASSDPRGVGEQYF. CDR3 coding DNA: TGTGCCAGCAGTGACCCCCGGGGCGTTGGTGAGCAGTACTTC.

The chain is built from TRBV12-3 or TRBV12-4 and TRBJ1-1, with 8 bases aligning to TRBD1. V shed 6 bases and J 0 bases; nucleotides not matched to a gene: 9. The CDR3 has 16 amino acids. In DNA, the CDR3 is TGTGCCAGCAGCCGCCGGGACAGGCGTCTGAACACTGAAGCTTTCTTT. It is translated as CASSRRDRRLNTEAFF.

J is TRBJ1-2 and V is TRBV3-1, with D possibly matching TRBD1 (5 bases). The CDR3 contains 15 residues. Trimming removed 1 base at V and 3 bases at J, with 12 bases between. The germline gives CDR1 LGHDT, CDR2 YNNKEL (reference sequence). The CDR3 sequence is CASSQVSQGDYGYTF. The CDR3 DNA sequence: TGTGCCAGCAGCCAAGTATCCCAGGGAGACTATGGCTACACCTTC.

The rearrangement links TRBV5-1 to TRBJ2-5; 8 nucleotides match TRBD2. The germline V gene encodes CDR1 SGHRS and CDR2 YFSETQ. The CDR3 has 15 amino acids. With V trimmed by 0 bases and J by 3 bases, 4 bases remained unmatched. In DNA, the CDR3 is TGCGCCAGCAGCTTGGACGGGAGGGCCGAAGAGACCCAGTACTTC. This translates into CASSLDGRAEETQYF.

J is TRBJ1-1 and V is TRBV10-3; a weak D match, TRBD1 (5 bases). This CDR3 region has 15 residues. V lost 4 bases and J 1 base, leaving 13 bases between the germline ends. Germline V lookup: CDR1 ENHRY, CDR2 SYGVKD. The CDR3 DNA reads TGTGCCATCAGTGGCTCAGTGGGGCCGAACACTGAAGCTTTCTTT. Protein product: CAISGSVGPNTEAFF.

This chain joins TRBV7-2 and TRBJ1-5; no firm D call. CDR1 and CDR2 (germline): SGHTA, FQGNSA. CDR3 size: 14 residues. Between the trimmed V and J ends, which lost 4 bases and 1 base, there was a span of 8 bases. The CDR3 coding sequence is TGTGCCAGCAGCTATAGGTGGAGCAATCAGCCCCAGCATTTT. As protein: CASSYRWSNQPQHF.

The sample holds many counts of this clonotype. The CDR3 sequence: CASSSAGTRSYEQYF. CDR3 bases: TGTGCCAGCAGTTCAGCGGGAACTCGCTCCTACGAGCAGTACTTC. The chain uses TRBV28 and TRBJ2-7, with 7 bases aligning to TRBD2. V dropped 4 bases and J dropped 0; count of bases not matched to a gene: 6. This CDR3 is built from 15 residues. The germline V gene encodes CDR1 MDHEN and CDR2 SYDVKM.

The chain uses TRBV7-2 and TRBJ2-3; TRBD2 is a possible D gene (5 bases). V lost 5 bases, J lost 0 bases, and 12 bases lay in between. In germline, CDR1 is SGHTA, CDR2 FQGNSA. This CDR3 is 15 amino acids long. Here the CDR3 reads CASSGRVLSTDTQYF. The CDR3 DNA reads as TGTGCCAGCAGCGGGCGGGTACTTAGCACAGATACGCAGTATTTT.

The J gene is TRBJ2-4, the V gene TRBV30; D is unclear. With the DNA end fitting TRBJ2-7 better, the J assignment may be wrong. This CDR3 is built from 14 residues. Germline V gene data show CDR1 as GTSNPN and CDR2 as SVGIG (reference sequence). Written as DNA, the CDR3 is TGTGCCTGGAGTGTAAACCTTGTGGACTACGAGCAGTACTTC. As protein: CAWSVNLVDYEQYF.

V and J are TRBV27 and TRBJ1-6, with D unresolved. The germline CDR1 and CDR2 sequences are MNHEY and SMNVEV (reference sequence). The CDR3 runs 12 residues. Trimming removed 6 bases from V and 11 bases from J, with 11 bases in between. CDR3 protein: CASSLGGAPLHF. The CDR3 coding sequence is TGTGCCAGCAGCCTTGGTGGGGCACCCCTCCACTTT.

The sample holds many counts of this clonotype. CDR3 loop: CASSLAGGADNEQFF. The CDR3 region has the DNA TGTGCCAGCAGTTTAGCGGGGGGGGCCGATAATGAGCAGTTCTTC. The chain is built from TRBV12-3 or TRBV12-4 and TRBJ2-1; D possibly corresponds to TRBD2 (7 bases). The CDR3 covers 15 residues. The V end was cut by 0 bases, the J end by 7 bases, with 13 bases between.

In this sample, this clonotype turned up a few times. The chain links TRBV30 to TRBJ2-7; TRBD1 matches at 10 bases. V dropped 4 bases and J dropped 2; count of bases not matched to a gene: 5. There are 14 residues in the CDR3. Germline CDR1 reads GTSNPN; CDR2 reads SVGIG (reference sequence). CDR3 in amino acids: CAWKKTGGPYEQYF. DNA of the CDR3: TGTGCCTGGAAAAAGACAGGGGGCCCCTACGAGCAGTACTTC.

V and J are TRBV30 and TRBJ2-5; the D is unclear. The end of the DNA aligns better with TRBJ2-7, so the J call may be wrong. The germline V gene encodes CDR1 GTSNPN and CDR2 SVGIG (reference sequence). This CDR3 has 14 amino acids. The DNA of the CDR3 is TGTGCCTGGAGTCCACAGACCCGAACCTACGAGCAGTACTTC. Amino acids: CAWSPQTRTYEQYF.

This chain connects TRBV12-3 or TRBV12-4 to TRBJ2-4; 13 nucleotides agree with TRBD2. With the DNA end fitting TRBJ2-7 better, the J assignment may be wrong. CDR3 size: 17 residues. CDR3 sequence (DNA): TGTGCCAGCAGTCGATGGCCGGGACTAGCGGGGAGGTACGAGCAGTACTTC. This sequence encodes CASSRWPGLAGRYEQYF.

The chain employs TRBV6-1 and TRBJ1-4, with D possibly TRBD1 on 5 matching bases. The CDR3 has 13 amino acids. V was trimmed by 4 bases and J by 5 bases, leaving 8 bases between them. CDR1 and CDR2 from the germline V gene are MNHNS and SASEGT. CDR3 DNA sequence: TGTGCCAGCAGTGGGGACTCCAATGAAAAACTGTTTTTT. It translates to CASSGDSNEKLFF.

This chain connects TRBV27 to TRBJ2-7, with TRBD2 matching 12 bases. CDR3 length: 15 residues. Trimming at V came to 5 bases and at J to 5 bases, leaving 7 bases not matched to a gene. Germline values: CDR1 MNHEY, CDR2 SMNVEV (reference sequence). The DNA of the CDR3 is TGTGCCAGCAGTGCGAGACTAGCGGGAGCCCACGAGCAGTACTTC. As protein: CASSARLAGAHEQYF.

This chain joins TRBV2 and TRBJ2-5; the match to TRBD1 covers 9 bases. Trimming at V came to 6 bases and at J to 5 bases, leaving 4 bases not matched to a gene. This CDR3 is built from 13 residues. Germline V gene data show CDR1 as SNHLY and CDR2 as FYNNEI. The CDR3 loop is CASSGQGKETQYF. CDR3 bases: TGTGCCAGCAGCGGACAGGGGAAGGAGACCCAGTACTTC.

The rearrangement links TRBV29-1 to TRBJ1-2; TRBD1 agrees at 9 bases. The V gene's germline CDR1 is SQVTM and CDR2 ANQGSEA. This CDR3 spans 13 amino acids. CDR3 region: CSAGQGRALGYTF. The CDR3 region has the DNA TGCAGTGCTGGACAGGGGAGAGCTTTGGGCTACACCTTC. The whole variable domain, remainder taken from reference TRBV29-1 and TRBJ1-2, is SAVISQKPSRDICQRGTSLTIQCQVDSQVTMMFWYRQQPGQSLTLIATANQGSEATYESGFVIDKFPISRPNLTFSTLTVSNMSPEDSSIYLCSAGQGRALGYTFGSGTRLTVV.

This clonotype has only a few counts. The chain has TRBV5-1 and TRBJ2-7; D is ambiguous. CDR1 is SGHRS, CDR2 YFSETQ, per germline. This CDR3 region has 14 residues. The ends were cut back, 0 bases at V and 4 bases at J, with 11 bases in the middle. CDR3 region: CASSLDNSRYEQYF. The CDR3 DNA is TGCGCCAGCAGCTTGGATAACTCCCGTTACGAGCAGTACTTC.

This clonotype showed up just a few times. The CDR3: CASTLSTSAHSYEQYF. The DNA of the CDR3 is TGTGCCAGCACCCTATCTACTAGCGCCCATTCATACGAGCAGTACTTC. This rearrangement joins TRBV7-2 to TRBJ2-7, with TRBD2 matching over 7 bases. The germline CDR1 and CDR2 sequences are SGHTA and FQGNSA. This CDR3 contains 16 residues. V trimming: 7 bases; J trimming: 4 bases; junction bases outside the gene matches: 16.

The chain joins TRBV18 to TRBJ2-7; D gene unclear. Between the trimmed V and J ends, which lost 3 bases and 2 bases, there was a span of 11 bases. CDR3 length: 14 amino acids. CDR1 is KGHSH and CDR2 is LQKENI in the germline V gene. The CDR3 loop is CASSPGLNPYEQYF. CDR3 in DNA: TGTGCCAGCTCACCCGGGCTTAACCCCTACGAGCAGTACTTC.

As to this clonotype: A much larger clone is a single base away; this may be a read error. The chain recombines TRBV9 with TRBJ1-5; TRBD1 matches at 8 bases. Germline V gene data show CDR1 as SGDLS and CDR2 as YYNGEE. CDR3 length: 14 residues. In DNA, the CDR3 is TGTGCCGGCAGCGGGGCAGGGGGCGGTCAGCCCCAGCATTTT. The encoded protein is CAGSGAGGGQPQHF.

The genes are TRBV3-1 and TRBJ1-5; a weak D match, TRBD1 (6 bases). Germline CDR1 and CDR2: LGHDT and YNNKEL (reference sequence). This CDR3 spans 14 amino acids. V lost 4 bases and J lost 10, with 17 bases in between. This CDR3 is CASSPTGRGIPQHF. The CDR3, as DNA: TGTGCCAGCAGCCCGACAGGCCGAGGAATTCCCCAGCATTTT.

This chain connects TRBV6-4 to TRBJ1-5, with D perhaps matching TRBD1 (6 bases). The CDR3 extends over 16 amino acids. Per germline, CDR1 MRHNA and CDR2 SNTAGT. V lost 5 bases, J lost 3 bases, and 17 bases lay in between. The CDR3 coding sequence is TGTGCCAGCAGTCCGGACAGCCTTAACCTCAATCAGCCCCAGCATTTT. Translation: CASSPDSLNLNQPQHF.

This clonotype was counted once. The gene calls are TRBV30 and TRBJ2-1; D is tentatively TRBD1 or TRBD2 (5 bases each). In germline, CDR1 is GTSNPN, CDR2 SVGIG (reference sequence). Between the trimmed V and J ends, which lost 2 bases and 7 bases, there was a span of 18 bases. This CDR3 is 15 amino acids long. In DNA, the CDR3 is TGTGCCTGGAGTATCCGGGACGGGGATTCAAATGAGCAGTTCTTC. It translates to CAWSIRDGDSNEQFF.

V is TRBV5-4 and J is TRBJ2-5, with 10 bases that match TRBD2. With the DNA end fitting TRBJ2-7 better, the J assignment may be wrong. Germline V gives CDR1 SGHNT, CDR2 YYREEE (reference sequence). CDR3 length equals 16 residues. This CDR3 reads CASSPGLAEARYEQYF. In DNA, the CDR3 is TGTGCCAGCAGCCCCGGACTAGCGGAGGCGAGATACGAGCAGTACTTC.

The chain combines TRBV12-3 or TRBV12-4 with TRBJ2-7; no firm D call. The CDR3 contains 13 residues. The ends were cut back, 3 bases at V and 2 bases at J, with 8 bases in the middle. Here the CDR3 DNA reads TGTGCCAGCAGTTTCCGAGATACCTACGAGCAGTACTTC. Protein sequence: CASSFRDTYEQYF.

Here the CDR3 DNA reads TGCGCCAGCAGCCCGGACAGACCCTCGAACACCGGGGAGCTGTTTTTT. Amino acid sequence: CASSPDRPSNTGELFF. This sequence joins TRBV5-1 and TRBJ2-2, with a tentative D call TRBD1 (6 bases). Trimming removed 4 bases at V and 0 bases at J, with 13 bases between. The CDR3 length is 16 residues. Germline V gives CDR1 SGHRS, CDR2 YFSETQ.

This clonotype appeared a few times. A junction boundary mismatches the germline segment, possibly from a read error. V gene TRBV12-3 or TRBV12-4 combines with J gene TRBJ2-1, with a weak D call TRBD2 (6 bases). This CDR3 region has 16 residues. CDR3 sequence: CASSSDGSQRYNKQFF. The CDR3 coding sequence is TGTGCCAGCAGTTCTGACGGGAGCCAAAGGTACAATAAGCAGTTCTTC.